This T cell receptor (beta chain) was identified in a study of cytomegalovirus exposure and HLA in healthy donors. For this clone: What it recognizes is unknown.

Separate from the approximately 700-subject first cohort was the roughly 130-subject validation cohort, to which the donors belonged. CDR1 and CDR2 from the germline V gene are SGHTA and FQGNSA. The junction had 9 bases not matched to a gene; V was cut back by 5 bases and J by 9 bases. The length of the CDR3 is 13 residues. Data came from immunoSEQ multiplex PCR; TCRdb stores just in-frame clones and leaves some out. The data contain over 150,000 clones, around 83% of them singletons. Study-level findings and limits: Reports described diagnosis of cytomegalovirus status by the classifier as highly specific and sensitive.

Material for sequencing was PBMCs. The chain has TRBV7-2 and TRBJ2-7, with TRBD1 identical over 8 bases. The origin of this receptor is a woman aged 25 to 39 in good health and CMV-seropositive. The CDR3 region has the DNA TGTGCCAGCAGCCTTGGACAGGGAGTCGGGCAGTACTTC. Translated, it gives CASSLGQGVGQYF.